This TCR beta chain was recorded in a study of T cells in Graves' hyperthyroidism and ophthalmopathy. Study background: Staff took peripheral blood when the initial diagnosis was made, before any treatment began.

This CDR3 contains 13 residues. Germline V gene sequence: CDR1 SGHRS, CDR2 YFSETQ. V lost 2 bases and J lost 0, with 5 bases in between. The CDR3 regions of TCR beta were amplified from RNA transcripts. Initially, a first-round RT-PCR of the TCR CDR3 employed the HTBI primer set. TCRdb passed the multiplex PCR reads through MiXCR, listing each CDR3 protein once. The repertoire holds hundreds of thousands of distinct CDR3 sequences, with about 20% as singletons. At least ten counts were recorded for this clonotype. The source material was blood. This chain connects TRBV5-1 to TRBJ1-1; the D is unclear. The receptor's source is a man between 35 and 55 years old with Graves' ophthalmopathy. CDR3 amino acids: CASSFRLNTEAFF. CDR3 DNA: TGCGCCAGCAGCTTCCGATTGAACACTGAAGCTTTCTTT.